Each of the 4 T cell receptor beta chains below was sequenced from the same sample in a study of shared clonotypes between healthy human individuals. The repertoire was sequenced with immunoSEQ multiplex PCR; TCRdb's copy has only in-frame clones and lacks some. The sample has 2 million to 2.5 million clones, more than 80% seen once; the top ten hold 0.3% to 0.4%. Material: naive CD4+ T cells from PBMCs. The subset denotes: CD45RA+ positively selected. These TCRs come from a man younger than 35 in good health. Some clones in this sample may be carry-over from other donors' samples.

V and J are TRBV12-5 and TRBJ1-5; D uncertain. Trimming took 3 bases from V and 1 from J, leaving 7 bases between them. CDR3 length: 14 residues. CDR1 and CDR2 (germline): LGHNT, FRNRAP. The CDR3 nucleotides are TGTGCTAGTGGTTTCCCGTCCAGCAATCAGCCCCAGCATTTT. This translates into CASGFPSSNQPQHF.

The chain has TRBV7-6 and TRBJ2-5; the match to TRBD2 covers 11 bases. Trimming at V came to 2 bases and at J to 5 bases, leaving 7 bases not matched to a gene. CDR3 length equals 16 residues. CDR1 is SGHVS, CDR2 FNYEAQ, per germline. CDR3: CASSLTSGSPDETQYF. Here the CDR3 DNA reads TGTGCCAGCAGCTTAACTAGCGGGAGTCCCGACGAGACCCAGTACTTC.

The gene calls are TRBV5-6 and TRBJ2-1, with 7 bases lining up with TRBD2. The germline V gene encodes CDR1 SGHDT and CDR2 YYEEEE. The trim removed 2 bases at V and 3 bases at J, leaving 5 bases unmatched. The CDR3 sequence is 15 residues long. The CDR3 DNA follows: TGTGCCAGCAGCTTTATCGGGGGGAGCTACAATGAGCAGTTCTTC. Translating gives CASSFIGGSYNEQFF.

The V and J genes are TRBV6-6 and TRBJ2-7; no clear D. The CDR3 loop spans 14 amino acids. CDR1 is MNHNY, CDR2 SVGAGI, per germline (reference sequence). Trimming took off 5 bases at V and 2 bases at J, with 13 bases between the two ends. The CDR3 loop reads CASSPAESTYEQYF. CDR3 sequence (DNA): TGTGCCAGCAGTCCCGCCGAGAGTACCTACGAGCAGTACTTC.